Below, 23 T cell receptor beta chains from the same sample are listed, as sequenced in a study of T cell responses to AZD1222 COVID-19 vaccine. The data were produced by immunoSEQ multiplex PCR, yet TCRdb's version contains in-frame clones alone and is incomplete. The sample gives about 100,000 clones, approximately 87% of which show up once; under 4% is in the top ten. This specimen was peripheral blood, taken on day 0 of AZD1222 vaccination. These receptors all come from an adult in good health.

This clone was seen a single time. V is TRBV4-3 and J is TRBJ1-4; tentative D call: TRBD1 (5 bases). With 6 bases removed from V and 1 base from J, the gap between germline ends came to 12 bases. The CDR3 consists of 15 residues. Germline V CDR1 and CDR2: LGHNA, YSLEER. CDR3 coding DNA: TGCGCCAGCAGATCCAGGGTAGGAACTAATGAAAAACTGTTTTTT. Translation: CASRSRVGTNEKLFF.

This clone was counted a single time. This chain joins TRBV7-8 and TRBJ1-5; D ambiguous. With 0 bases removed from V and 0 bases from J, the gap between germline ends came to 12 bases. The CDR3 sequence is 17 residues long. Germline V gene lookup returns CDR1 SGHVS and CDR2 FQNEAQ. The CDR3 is CASSLALGRYSNQPQHF. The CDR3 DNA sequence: TGTGCCAGCAGCTTAGCGCTCGGGCGGTATAGCAATCAGCCCCAGCATTTT.

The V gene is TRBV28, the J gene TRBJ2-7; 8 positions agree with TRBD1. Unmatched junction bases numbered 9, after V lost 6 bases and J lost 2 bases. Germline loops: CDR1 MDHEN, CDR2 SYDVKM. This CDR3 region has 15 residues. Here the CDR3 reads CASSPPGTGTYEQYF. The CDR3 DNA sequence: TGTGCCAGCAGCCCACCCGGGACAGGCACCTACGAGCAGTACTTC.

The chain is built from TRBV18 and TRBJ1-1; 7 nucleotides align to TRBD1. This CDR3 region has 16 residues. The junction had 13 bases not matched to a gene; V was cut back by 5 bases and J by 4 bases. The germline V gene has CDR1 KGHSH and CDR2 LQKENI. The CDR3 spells CASSKGTVGLVTEAFF. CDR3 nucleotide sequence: TGTGCCAGCTCAAAAGGGACAGTGGGTCTGGTCACTGAAGCTTTCTTT.

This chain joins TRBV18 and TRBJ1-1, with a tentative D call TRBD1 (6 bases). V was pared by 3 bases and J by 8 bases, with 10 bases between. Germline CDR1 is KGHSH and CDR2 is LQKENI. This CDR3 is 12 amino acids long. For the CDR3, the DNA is TGTGCCAGCTCACCCTCCGACAGGGAAGCTTTCTTT. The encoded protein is CASSPSDREAFF. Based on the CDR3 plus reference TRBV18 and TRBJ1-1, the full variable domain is NAGVMQNPRHLVRRRGQEARLRCSPMKGHSHVYWYRQLPEEGLKFMVYLQKENIIDESGMPKERFSAEFPKEGPSILRIQQVVRGDSAAYFCASSPSDREAFFGQGTRLTVV.

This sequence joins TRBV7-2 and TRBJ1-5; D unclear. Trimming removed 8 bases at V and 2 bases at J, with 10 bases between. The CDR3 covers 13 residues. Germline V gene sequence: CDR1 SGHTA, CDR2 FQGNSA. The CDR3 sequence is CASAGSRNQPQHF. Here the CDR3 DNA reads TGTGCCAGCGCCGGAAGTCGCAATCAGCCCCAGCATTTT.

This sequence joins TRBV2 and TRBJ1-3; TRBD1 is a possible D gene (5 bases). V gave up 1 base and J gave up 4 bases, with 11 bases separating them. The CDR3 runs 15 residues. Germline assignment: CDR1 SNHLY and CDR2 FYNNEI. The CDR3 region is CASSEVRGTGNTIYF. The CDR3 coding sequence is TGTGCCAGCAGTGAAGTTAGGGGAACAGGAAACACCATATATTTT.

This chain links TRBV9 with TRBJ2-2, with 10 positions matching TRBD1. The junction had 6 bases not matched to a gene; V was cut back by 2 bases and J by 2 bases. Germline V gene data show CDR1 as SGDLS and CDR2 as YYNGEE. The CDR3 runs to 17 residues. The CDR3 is CASSVLDRGLNTGELFF. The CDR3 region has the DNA TGTGCCAGCAGCGTTCTTGACAGGGGGCTAAACACCGGGGAGCTGTTTTTT.

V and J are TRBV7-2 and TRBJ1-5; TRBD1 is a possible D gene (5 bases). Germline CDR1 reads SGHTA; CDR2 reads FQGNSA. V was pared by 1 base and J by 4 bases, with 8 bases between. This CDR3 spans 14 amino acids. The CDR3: CASSLVGVNQPQHF. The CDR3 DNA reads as TGTGCCAGCAGCTTAGTAGGGGTTAATCAGCCCCAGCATTTT.

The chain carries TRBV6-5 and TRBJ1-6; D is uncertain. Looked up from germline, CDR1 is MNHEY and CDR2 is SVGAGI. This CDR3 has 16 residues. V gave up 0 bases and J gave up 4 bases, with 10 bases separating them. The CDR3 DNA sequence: TGTGCCAGCAGTTACTCGGCAGGTCATTATAATTCACCCCTCCACTTT. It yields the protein CASSYSAGHYNSPLHF.

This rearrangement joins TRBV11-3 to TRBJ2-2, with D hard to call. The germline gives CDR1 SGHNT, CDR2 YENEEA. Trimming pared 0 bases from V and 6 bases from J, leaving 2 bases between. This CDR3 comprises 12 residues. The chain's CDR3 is CASSLDAGELFF. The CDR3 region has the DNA TGTGCCAGCAGCTTAGACGCCGGGGAGCTGTTTTTT.

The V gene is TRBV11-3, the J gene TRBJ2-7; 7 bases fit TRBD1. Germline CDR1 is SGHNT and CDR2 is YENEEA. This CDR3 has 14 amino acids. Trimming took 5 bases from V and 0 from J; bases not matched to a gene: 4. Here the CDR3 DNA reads TGTGCCAGCAGCCCAGGGGGACCCTCCTACGAGCAGTACTTC. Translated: CASSPGGPSYEQYF.

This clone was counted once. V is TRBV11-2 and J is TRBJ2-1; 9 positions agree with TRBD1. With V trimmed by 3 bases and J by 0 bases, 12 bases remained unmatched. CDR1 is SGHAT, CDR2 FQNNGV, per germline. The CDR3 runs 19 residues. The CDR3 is CASSFRGQGQLLSYNEQFF. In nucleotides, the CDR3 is TGTGCCAGCAGCTTCAGGGGACAGGGCCAATTACTCTCCTACAATGAGCAGTTCTTC.

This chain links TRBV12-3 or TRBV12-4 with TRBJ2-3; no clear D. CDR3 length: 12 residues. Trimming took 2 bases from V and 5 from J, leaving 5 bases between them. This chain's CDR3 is CASSLHEDTQYF. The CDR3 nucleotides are TGTGCCAGCAGTTTACACGAAGATACGCAGTATTTT.

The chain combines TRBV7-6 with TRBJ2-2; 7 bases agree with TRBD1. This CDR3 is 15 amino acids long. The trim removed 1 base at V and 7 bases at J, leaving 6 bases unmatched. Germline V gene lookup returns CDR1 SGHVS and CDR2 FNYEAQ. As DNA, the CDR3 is TGTGCCAGCAGCTTAGGCCAGGGGGTTATCGGGGAGCTGTTTTTT. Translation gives CASSLGQGVIGELFF. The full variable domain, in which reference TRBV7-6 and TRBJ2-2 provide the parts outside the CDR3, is GAGVSQSPRYKVTKRGQDVALRCDPISGHVSLYWYRQALGQGPEFLTYFNYEAQQDKSGLPNDRFSAERPEGSISTLTIQRTEQRDSAMYRCASSLGQGVIGELFFGEGSRLTVL.

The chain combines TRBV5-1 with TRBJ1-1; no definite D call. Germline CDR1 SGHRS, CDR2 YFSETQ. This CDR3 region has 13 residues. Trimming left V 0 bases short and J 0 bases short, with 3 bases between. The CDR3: CASSLGLNTEAFF. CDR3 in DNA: TGCGCCAGCAGCTTGGGACTGAACACTGAAGCTTTCTTT. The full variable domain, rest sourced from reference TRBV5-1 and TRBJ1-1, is KAGVTQTPRYLIKTRGQQVTLSCSPISGHRSVSWYQQTPGQGLQFLFEYFSETQRNKGNFPGRFSGRQFSNSRSEMNVSTLELGDSALYLCASSLGLNTEAFFGQGTRLTVV.

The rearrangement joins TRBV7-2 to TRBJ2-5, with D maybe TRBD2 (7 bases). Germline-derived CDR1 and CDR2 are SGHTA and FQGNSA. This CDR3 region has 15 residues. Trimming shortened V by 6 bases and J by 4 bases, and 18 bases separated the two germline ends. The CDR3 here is CASRKIRGAGETQYF. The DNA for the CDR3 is TGTGCCAGCAGAAAAATCCGGGGGGCGGGAGAGACCCAGTACTTC. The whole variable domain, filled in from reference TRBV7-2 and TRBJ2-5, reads GAGVSQSPSNKVTEKGKDVELRCDPISGHTALYWYRQSLGQGLEFLIYFQGNSAPDKSGLPSDRFSAERTGGSVSTLTIQRTQQEDSAVYLCASRKIRGAGETQYFGPGTRLLVL.

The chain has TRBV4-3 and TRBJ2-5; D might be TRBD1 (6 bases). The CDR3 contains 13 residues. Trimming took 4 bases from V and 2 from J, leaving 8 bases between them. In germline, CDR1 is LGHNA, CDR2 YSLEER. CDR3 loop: CASSRGQQETQYF. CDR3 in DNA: TGCGCCAGCAGCCGCGGACAGCAAGAGACCCAGTACTTC.

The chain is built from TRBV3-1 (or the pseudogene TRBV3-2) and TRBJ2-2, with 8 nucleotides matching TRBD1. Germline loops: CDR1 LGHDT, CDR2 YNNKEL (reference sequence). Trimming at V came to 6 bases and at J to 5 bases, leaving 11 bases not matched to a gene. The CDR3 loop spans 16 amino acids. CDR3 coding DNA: TGTGCCAGCAGTTACTCCAGGGGGCCGGGGACCGGGGAGCTGTTTTTT. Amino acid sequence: CASSYSRGPGTGELFF.

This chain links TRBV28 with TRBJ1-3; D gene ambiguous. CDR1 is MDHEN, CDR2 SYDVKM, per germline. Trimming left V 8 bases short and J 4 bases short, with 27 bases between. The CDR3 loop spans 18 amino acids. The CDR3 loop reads CASSRKEVGGSFGNTIYF. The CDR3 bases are TGTGCCAGCTCCCGCAAGGAAGTGGGTGGGTCGTTCGGAAACACCATATATTTT.

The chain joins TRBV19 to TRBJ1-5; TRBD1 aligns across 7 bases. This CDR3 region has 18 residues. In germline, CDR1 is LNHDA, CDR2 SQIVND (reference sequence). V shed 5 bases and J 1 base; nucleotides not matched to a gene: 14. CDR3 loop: CASSLLGQGGRSNQPQHF. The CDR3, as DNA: TGTGCCAGTAGTCTACTAGGGCAGGGGGGAAGAAGCAATCAGCCCCAGCATTTT.

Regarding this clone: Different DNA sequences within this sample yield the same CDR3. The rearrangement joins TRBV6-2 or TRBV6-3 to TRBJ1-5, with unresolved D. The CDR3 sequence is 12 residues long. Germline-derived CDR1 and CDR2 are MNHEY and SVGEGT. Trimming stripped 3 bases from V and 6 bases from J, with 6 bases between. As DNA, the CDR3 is TGTGCCAGCAGTTATTCGGGTCAGCCCCAGCATTTT. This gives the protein CASSYSGQPQHF.

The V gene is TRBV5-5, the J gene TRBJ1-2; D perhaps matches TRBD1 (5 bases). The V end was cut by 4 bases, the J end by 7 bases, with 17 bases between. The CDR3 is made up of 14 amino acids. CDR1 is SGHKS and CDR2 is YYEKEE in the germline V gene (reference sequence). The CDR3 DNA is TGTGCCAGCAGCGTGGAGGGGTCTACGCCTGGCTACACCTTC. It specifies CASSVEGSTPGYTF.